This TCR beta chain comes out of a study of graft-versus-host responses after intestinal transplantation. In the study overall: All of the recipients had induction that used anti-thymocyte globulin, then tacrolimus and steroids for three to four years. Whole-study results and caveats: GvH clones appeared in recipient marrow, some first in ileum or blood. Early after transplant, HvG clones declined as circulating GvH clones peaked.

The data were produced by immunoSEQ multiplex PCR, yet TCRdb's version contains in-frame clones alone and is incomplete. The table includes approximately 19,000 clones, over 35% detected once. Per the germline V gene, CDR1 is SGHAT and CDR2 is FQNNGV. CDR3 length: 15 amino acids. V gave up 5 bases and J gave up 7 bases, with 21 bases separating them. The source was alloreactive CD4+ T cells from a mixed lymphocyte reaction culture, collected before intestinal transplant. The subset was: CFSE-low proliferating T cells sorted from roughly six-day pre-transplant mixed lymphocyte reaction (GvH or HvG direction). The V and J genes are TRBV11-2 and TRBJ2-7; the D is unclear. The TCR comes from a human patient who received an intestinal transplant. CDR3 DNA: TGTGCCAGCAGCCCGCTTGATCCAACCGATTCGGAGCAGTACTTC. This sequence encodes CASSPLDPTDSEQYF. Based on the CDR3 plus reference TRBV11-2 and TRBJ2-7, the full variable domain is EAGVAQSPRYKIIEKRQSVAFWCNPISGHATLYWYQQILGQGPKLLIQFQNNGVVDDSQLPKDRFSAERLKGVDSTLKIQPAKLEDSAVYLCASSPLDPTDSEQYFGPGTRLTVT.